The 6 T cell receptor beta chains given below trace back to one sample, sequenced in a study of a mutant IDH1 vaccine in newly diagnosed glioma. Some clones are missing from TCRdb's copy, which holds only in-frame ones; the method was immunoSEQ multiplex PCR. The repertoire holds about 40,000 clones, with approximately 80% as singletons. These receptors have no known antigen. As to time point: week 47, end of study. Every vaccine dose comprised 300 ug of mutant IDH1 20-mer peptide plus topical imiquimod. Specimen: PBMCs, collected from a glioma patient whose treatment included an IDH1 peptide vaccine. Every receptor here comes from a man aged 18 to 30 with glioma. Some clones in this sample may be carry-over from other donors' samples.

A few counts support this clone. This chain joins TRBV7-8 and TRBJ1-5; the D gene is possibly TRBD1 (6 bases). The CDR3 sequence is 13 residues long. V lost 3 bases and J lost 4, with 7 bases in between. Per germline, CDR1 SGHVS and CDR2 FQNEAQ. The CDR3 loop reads CASSLQGNQPQHF. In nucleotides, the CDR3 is TGTGCCAGCAGCTTGCAGGGGAATCAGCCCCAGCATTTT.

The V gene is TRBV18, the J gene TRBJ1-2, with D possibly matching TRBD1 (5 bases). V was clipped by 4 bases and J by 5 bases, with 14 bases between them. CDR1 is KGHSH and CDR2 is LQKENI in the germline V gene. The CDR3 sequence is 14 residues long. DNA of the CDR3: TGTGCCAGCTCACTCGACTCAGGGCCTTATGGCTACACCTTC. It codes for CASSLDSGPYGYTF.

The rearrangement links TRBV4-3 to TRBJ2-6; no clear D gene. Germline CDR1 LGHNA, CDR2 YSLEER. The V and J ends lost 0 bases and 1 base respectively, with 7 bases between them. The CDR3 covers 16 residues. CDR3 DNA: TGCGCCAGCAGCCAAGAGCACGGTTCTGGGGCCAACGTCCTGACTTTC. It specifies CASSQEHGSGANVLTF.

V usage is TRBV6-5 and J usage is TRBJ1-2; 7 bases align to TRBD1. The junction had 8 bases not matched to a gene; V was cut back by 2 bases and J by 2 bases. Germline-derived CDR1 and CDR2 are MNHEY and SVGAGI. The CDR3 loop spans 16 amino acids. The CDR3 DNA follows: TGTGCCAGCAGTTACCTGACTTTGACAGGGAACTATGGCTACACCTTC. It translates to CASSYLTLTGNYGYTF.

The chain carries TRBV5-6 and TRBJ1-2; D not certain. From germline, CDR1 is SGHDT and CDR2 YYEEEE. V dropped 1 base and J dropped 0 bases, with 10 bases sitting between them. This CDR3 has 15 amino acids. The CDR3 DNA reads TGTGCCAGCAGCTTGTGGCGGAGCACTAACTATGGCTACACCTTC. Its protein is CASSLWRSTNYGYTF.

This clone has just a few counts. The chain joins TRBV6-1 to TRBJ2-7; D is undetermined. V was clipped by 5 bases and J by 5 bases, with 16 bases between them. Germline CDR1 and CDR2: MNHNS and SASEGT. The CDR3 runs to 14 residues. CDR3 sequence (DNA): TGTGCCAGCAGTCAGAGATACCCTCCCCACGAGCAGTACTTC. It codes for CASSQRYPPHEQYF.